The clone carrying this T cell receptor (beta chain) showed up just a few times. Antigen: not known. For TCR beta, libraries came from quantitative 5'-RACE with molecular barcodes. One entry per CDR3 protein, called by TCRdb with MiXCR from the 5' RACE reads. Among about 450,000 distinct CDR3 sequences listed, roughly 26% were seen once. This sample stems from a study of CD8 T cells in ankylosing spondylitis. Study conclusions and caveats: Disease-associated clones were reportedly significantly overrepresented in matched ankylosing spondylitis synovial fluid. Blood from ankylosing spondylitis patients appeared to carry a characteristic roughly 8-variant TCR beta motif. In the blood and synovial fluid of reactive arthritis, some motif variants had been previously reported. Disease-linked clones bore a CD8+ phenotype, appearing relatively rarely in peripheral blood.

This sequence originates from a male donor with ankylosing spondylitis. Sequenced sample: blood, either unsorted or a sorted T cell fraction (not recorded which).

The CDR3 DNA follows: TGCAGTGCCCGACAGCGCTCTGGAAACACCATATATTTT. Its protein is CSARQRSGNTIYF. The chain uses TRBV20-1 and TRBJ1-3, with D possibly being TRBD1 (5 bases). V lost 6 bases and J lost 0, with 9 bases in between. Germline CDR1 DFQATT, CDR2 SNEGSKA (reference sequence). This CDR3 comprises 13 residues.